One and the same sample provided the 13 T cell receptor beta chains below, sequenced in a study of T cells in Graves' hyperthyroidism and ophthalmopathy (dated by TCRdb to about 2019). Library construction relied on multiplex PCR. Sequenced on an Illumina HiSeq 2000. Amplification of TCR beta CDR3 regions was carried out from RNA transcripts. A first-round RT-PCR of the TCR CDR3 used the HTBI primer set with the Qiagen OneStep RT-PCR kit. TCRdb applied fastp at Q25 and MiXCR to the public reads, then kept only in-frame beta chains. A single entry per CDR3 protein holds the most common genes and DNA from its merged rows. The sample table contains fewer than 650,000 distinct CDR3 sequences; only one count was recorded for approximately 15% of them. Of the sample, roughly 13% is held by the ten largest clones. The source material was blood. These receptors all come from a woman aged 40-49 years with Graves' hyperthyroidism.

This clonotype was counted at least ten times. This chain connects TRBV28 to TRBJ2-1, with 12 bases lining up with TRBD2. From germline, CDR1 is MDHEN and CDR2 SYDVKM. V dropped 6 bases and J dropped 4; count of bases not matched to a gene: 4. The CDR3 is 15 amino acids. The CDR3 region has the DNA TGTGCCAGCAGCAAGCTAGCGGGAGGGTACAATGAGCAGTTCTTC. Encoded protein: CASSKLAGGYNEQFF. Filled out from reference TRBV28 and TRBJ2-1, the complete variable domain reads DVKVTQSSRYLVKRTGEKVFLECVQDMDHENMFWYRQDPGLGLRLIYFSYDVKMKEKGDIPEGYSVSREKKERFSLILESASTNQTSMYLCASSKLAGGYNEQFFGPGTRLTVL.

This clonotype was counted many times. The rearrangement uses TRBV12-3 or TRBV12-4 and TRBJ1-1, with D perhaps matching TRBD1 (5 bases). The germline V and J ends were trimmed by 5 bases and 7 bases, with 11 bases remaining between them. This CDR3 comprises 12 residues. The CDR3 region has the DNA TGTGCCAGCAGTGTACCAGGGATTGAAGCTTTCTTT. This codes for CASSVPGIEAFF.

This clonotype was seen many times. The chain uses TRBV27 and TRBJ1-1, with TRBD1 as a possible D gene (6 bases). This CDR3 is 14 amino acids long. CDR1 is MNHEY, CDR2 SMNVEV, per germline (reference sequence). V dropped 6 bases and J dropped 0 bases, with 11 bases sitting between them. The CDR3 region is CASRPGVMNTEAFF. CDR3 DNA: TGTGCCAGCAGGCCAGGGGTTATGAACACTGAAGCTTTCTTT.

This clonotype was detected only a few times. This chain links TRBV6-2 or TRBV6-3 with TRBJ1-5; no firm D call. V gave up 5 bases and J gave up 5 bases, with 25 bases separating them. CDR1 and CDR2 from the germline V gene are MNHEY and SVGEGT. The CDR3 runs to 18 residues. The CDR3: CASSPPPAGVSSDQPQHF. The DNA of the CDR3 is TGTGCCAGCAGTCCCCCCCCCGCCGGGGTAAGCAGCGATCAGCCCCAGCATTTT.

This clonotype was recorded a few times. A much larger clone differs from this one at a single base, so this may be a read error. The chain links TRBV20-1 to TRBJ2-7; D may be TRBD2 (6 bases). Germline V CDR1 and CDR2: DFQATT, SNEGSKA (reference sequence). This CDR3 region has 14 residues. Trimming removed 2 bases from V and 1 base from J, with 12 bases in between. The CDR3 sequence is CSARSGGVSYEQYF. The CDR3, as DNA: TGCAGTGCTAGAAGCGGAGGGGTTTCCTACGAGCAGTACTTC.

Ten or more counts support this clonotype. The chain carries TRBV5-1 and TRBJ2-7; 8 bases are shared with TRBD1. The CDR3 runs to 18 residues. Per the germline V gene, CDR1 is SGHRS and CDR2 is YFSETQ. V was clipped by 0 bases and J by 7 bases; unmatched bases: 18. The CDR3: CASSLGLEGQAIEGEQYF. The CDR3 nucleotides are TGCGCCAGCAGCTTGGGTTTAGAGGGACAGGCCATTGAGGGGGAGCAGTACTTC. The whole variable domain, filled in from reference TRBV5-1 and TRBJ2-7, reads KAGVTQTPRYLIKTRGQQVTLSCSPISGHRSVSWYQQTPGQGLQFLFEYFSETQRNKGNFPGRFSGRQFSNSRSEMNVSTLELGDSALYLCASSLGLEGQAIEGEQYFGPGTRLTVT.

There are many counts of this clonotype. The rearrangement uses TRBV7-9 and TRBJ2-2; either TRBD1 or TRBD2 may supply D (5 bases each). The germline V gene encodes CDR1 SEHNR and CDR2 FQNEAQ (reference sequence). The V and J ends lost 8 bases and 4 bases respectively, with 11 bases between them. The CDR3 length is 13 residues. The CDR3 DNA sequence: TGTGCCAGCTCGGGACGGGGCACCGGGGAGCTGTTTTTT. Translating it yields CASSGRGTGELFF.

This clonotype showed up many times. The chain couples TRBV28 to TRBJ2-7; no definite D call. The germline gives CDR1 MDHEN, CDR2 SYDVKM. With 3 bases removed from V and 3 bases from J, the gap between germline ends came to 9 bases. The CDR3 totals 13 residues. The CDR3 nucleotides read TGTGCCAGCAGTTTCAACCTTAACTACGAGCAGTACTTC. Protein product: CASSFNLNYEQYF.

This clonotype showed up many times. The J gene is TRBJ2-5, the V gene TRBV7-8, with D uncertain. V shed 1 base and J shed 0 bases, with 3 bases lying between them. The germline V gene has CDR1 SGHVS and CDR2 FQNEAQ. CDR3 length equals 13 residues. As DNA, the CDR3 is TGTGCCAGCAGCTTAGAACACCAAGAGACCCAGTACTTC. It specifies CASSLEHQETQYF.

This clonotype was seen at least ten times. The J gene is TRBJ2-3, the V gene TRBV20-1; 9 positions match TRBD2. The ends lost 5 bases at V and 5 bases at J; junction bases unmatched: 5. CDR1 DFQATT and CDR2 SNEGSKA come from the germline V gene (reference sequence). This CDR3 region has 13 residues. CDR3 in amino acids: CSAPGLALDTQYF. CDR3 DNA: TGCAGTGCTCCGGGACTAGCCTTAGATACGCAGTATTTT.

This clonotype came up many times. The genes are TRBV6-1 and TRBJ2-6; D is possibly TRBD2 (6 bases). Germline CDR1 is MNHNS and CDR2 is SASEGT. The germline V and J ends were trimmed by 4 bases and 1 base, with 11 bases remaining between them. The CDR3 length is 16 residues. CDR3 region: CASSVAGLSGANVLTF. The DNA of the CDR3 is TGTGCCAGCAGTGTGGCGGGACTTTCTGGGGCCAACGTCCTGACTTTC.

This clonotype appeared once. The rearrangement links TRBV4-1 to TRBJ2-5, with TRBD2 identical over 14 bases. CDR3 length: 16 residues. Germline-derived CDR1 and CDR2 are MGHRA and YSYEKL. After removal of 4 bases from V and 5 bases from J, the junction contained 6 bases not matched to a gene. The DNA of the CDR3 is TGCGCCAGCAGCCCCGGGACTAGCGGGAGAAGGGAGACCCAGTACTTC. Amino acid sequence: CASSPGTSGRRETQYF.

This clonotype was counted between two and nine times. V is TRBV7-2 and J is TRBJ1-6, with D possibly TRBD1 on 5 matching bases. CDR1 and CDR2 from the germline V gene are SGHTA and FQGNSA. Trimming stripped 5 bases from V and 7 bases from J, with 15 bases between. The CDR3 contains 15 residues. The CDR3 sequence: CASSTRQHRNSPLHF. In nucleotides, the CDR3 is TGTGCCAGCAGCACGCGACAGCATCGGAATTCACCCCTCCACTTT.